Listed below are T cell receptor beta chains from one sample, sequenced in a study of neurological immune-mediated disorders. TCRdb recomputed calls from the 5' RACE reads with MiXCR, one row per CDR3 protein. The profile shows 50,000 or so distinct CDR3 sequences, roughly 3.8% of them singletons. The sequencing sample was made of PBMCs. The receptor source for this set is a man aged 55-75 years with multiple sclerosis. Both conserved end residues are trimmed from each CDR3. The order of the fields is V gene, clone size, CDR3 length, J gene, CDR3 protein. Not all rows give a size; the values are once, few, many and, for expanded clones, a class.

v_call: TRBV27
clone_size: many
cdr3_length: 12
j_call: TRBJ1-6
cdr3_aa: ASSLGQLDSPLH

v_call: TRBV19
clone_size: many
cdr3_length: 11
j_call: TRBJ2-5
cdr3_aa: ASTAGLTKTQY

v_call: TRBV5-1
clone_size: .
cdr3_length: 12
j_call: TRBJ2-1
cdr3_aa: ASSPGTGGDEQF

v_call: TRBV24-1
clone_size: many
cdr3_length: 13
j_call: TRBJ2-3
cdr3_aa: ATSDSRRMEDTQY

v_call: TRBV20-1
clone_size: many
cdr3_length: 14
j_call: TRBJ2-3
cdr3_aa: SASTSGRASTDTQY

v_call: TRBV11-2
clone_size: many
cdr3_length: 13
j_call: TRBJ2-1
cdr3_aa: ASSLDGGVNNEQF

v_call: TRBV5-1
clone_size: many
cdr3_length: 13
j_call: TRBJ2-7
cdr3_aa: ASSLSSTGLLEQY

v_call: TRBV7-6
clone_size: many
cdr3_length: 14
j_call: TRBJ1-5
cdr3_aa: ASSLGGDRRNQPQH

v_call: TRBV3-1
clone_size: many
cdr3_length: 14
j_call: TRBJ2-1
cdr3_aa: ASSPSGRTGYNEQF

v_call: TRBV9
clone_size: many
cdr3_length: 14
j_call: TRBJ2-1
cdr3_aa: ASSVSIAGGRNEQF

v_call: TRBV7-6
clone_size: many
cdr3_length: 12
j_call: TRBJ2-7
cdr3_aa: ASSLRQNSYEQY

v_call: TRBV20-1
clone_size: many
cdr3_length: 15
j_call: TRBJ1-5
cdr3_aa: SAMDREKGYSNQPQH

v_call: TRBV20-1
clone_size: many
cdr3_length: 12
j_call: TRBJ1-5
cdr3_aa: SARKGISNQPQH

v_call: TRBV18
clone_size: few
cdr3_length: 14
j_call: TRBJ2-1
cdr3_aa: ASSPEAGGSYNEQF

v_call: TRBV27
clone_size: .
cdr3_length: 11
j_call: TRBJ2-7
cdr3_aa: VSSRPGVDEQY

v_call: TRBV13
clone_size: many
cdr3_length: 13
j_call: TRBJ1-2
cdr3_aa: ASSLGRYSVNGYT

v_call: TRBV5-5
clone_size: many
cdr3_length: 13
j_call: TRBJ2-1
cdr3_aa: ASSLSPSSYNEQF

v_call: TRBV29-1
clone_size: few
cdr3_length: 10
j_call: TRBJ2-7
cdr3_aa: SVIRGTYEQY

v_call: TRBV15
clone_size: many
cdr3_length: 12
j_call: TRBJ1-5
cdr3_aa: ATSGGKMNQPQH

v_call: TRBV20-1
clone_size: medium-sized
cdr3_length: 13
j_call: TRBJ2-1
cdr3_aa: SARVEGGVVNEQF

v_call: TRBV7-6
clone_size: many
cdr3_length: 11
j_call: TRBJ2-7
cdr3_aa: ASSTRGGGEQY

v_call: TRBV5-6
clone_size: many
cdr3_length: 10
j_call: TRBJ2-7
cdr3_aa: ASSLLRQEQY

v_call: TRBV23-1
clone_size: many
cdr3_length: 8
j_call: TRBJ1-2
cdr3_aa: ASSQSSDS

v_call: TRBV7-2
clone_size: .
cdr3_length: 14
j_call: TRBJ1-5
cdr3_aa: ASSLVAEGSNQPQH

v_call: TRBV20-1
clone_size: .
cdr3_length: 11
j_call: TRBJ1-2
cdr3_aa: SARGKQANGYT

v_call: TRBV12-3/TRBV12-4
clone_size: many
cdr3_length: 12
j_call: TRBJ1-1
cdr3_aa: ASIGGVRNTEAF